These 13 T cell receptor beta chains came from one sample sequenced in a study of blood T cells in healthy people across ages. Alongside a J-beta primer mix, a sample-barcoded 5' primer served in a second PCR lasting about 7 to 11 cycles. One entry per CDR3 protein, called by TCRdb with MiXCR from the 5' RACE reads. In the table there are about 2 million distinct CDR3 sequences, just under 50% of which are singletons. Sequencing was performed on blood. These receptors all stem from a woman aged 35 to 49 in good health.

This clonotype showed up just once. The chain combines TRBV20-1 with TRBJ1-5, with D unclear. CDR1 and CDR2 (germline): DFQATT, SNEGSKA (reference sequence). This CDR3 is 12 amino acids long. V gave up 0 bases and J gave up 7 bases, with 7 bases separating them. The CDR3 region has the DNA TGCAGTGCTAGAGATTCGGACCAGCCCCAGCATTTT. Translation: CSARDSDQPQHF.

V is TRBV20-1 and J is TRBJ1-5; maybe TRBD1 (5 bases). CDR1 is DFQATT and CDR2 is SNEGSKA in the germline V gene (reference sequence). This CDR3 has 16 amino acids. V shed 1 base and J shed 2 bases, with 15 bases lying between them. The CDR3 here is CSARVPGDGGNQPQHF. The DNA for the CDR3 is TGCAGTGCTAGAGTCCCGGGGGACGGGGGCAATCAGCCCCAGCATTTT.

This chain connects TRBV4-2 to TRBJ2-6; the D is unclear. V dropped 5 bases and J dropped 1 base, with 9 bases sitting between them. Germline V gene data show CDR1 as LGHNA and CDR2 as YNFKEQ. The CDR3 covers 15 residues. Here the CDR3 reads CASSDQISGANVLTF. The CDR3 DNA reads as TGTGCCAGCAGCGATCAAATATCTGGGGCCAACGTCCTGACTTTC.

In its sample, this clonotype was seen a few times. This chain connects TRBV10-3 to TRBJ2-3, with 8 bases aligning to TRBD1. V shed 4 bases, J shed 4 bases, and the junction held 7 bases outside the gene matches. Germline V CDR1 and CDR2: ENHRY, SYGVKD. The CDR3 extends over 15 amino acids. In DNA form, the CDR3 reads TGTGCCATCAGTGGCCAAGACAGGGGATCAGATACGCAGTATTTT. Translating it yields CAISGQDRGSDTQYF.

The rearrangement links TRBV7-6 to TRBJ1-2; D remains ambiguous. Germline CDR1 and CDR2: SGHVS and FNYEAQ. The CDR3 extends over 15 amino acids. The germline V and J ends were trimmed by 1 base and 3 bases, with 12 bases remaining between them. In DNA, the CDR3 is TGTGCCAGCAGCTTAGGGGTCACGCCCGACTATGGCTACACCTTC. It codes for CASSLGVTPDYGYTF.

This sequence joins TRBV28 and TRBJ2-1, with TRBD2 identical over 7 bases. This CDR3 region has 15 residues. Losses at the gene ends were 3 bases for V and 0 bases for J; bases not matched to a gene: 2. Germline V gene sequence: CDR1 MDHEN, CDR2 SYDVKM. The CDR3 DNA reads as TGTGCCAGCAGTTTTGGGACTATCTCCTACAATGAGCAGTTCTTC. This gives the protein CASSFGTISYNEQFF.

The chain is built from TRBV12-3 or TRBV12-4 and TRBJ1-2, with 8 nucleotides matching TRBD1. The CDR3 runs to 15 residues. V gave up 3 bases and J gave up 4 bases; unmatched junction bases: 7. The CDR3 protein is CASSFSGQGAYGYTF. The DNA of the CDR3 is TGTGCCAGCAGTTTCTCGGGCCAGGGGGCCTATGGCTACACCTTC.

V is TRBV29-1 and J is TRBJ2-6, with D hard to call. Trimming shortened V by 4 bases and J by 0 bases, and 4 bases separated the two germline ends. Germline-derived CDR1 and CDR2 are SQVTM and ANQGSEA. The CDR3 contains 13 residues. For the CDR3, the DNA is TGCAGCGTTGCGGCCTCTGGGGCCAACGTCCTGACTTTC. Its protein is CSVAASGANVLTF.

This clonotype was counted a few times. The chain recombines TRBV6-5 with TRBJ2-7; 9 nucleotides line up with TRBD2. After removal of 2 bases from V and 1 base from J, the junction contained 6 bases not matched to a gene. The V gene's germline CDR1 is MNHEY and CDR2 SVGAGI. CDR3 size: 16 residues. The CDR3 DNA follows: TGTGCCAGCAGTTACCGCGGGAGGGGTCGGTCCTACGAGCAGTACTTC. This translates into CASSYRGRGRSYEQYF.

The rearrangement joins TRBV11-2 to TRBJ2-5; TRBD2 agrees at 9 bases. With the DNA end fitting TRBJ2-7 better, the J assignment may be wrong. The germline V gene has CDR1 SGHAT and CDR2 FQNNGV. The CDR3 covers 17 residues. The CDR3: CASSPSSGGPNSYEQYF. The CDR3 DNA follows: TGTGCCAGCAGCCCCAGTAGCGGGGGTCCCAATTCCTACGAGCAGTACTTC.

The chain carries TRBV20-1 and TRBJ2-1; D is perhaps TRBD2 (7 bases). Germline V gene sequence: CDR1 DFQATT, CDR2 SNEGSKA (reference sequence). The V end lost 3 bases, the J end lost 4 bases, and 25 bases lay between the germline ends. CDR3 length equals 18 residues. The CDR3 DNA reads as TGCAGTGCTAGGGAGGGGCCCCAGGCGGGGGCCGTATACAATGAGCAGTTCTTC. As protein: CSAREGPQAGAVYNEQFF.

V and J are TRBV20-1 and TRBJ1-5, with D uncertain. This CDR3 spans 15 amino acids. Germline V gene sequence: CDR1 DFQATT, CDR2 SNEGSKA (reference sequence). Trimming stripped 1 base from V and 1 base from J, with 11 bases between. This CDR3 reads CSARGRGISNQPQHF. The CDR3 coding sequence is TGCAGTGCTAGAGGTAGAGGTATCAGCAATCAGCCCCAGCATTTT.

This rearrangement joins TRBV4-1 to TRBJ1-1, with D uncertain. Deletions cut 1 base from V and 8 bases from J, with 8 bases between. The CDR3 loop spans 12 amino acids. Germline V gives CDR1 MGHRA, CDR2 YSYEKL. CDR3 region: CASSQGTDEAFF. As DNA, the CDR3 is TGCGCCAGCAGCCAAGGGACGGACGAAGCTTTCTTT.